Below are 26 T cell receptor beta chains sequenced from a single sample in a study of molecular identifiers for immune sequencing clone quantification. TCRdb ran MiXCR on the PCR reads and lists one entry per CDR3 protein. The sample lists about 330,000 distinct CDR3 sequences; roughly 23% were seen once. Material for sequencing was naive CD8+ T cells from blood, with Jurkat cell RNA spiked in. Regarding subset: FACS-sorted CD8+CD4-CCR7+CD45RA+ naive T cells. The receptors derive from a human donor in good health. Some libraries in this study had Jurkat cell RNA spiked in.

This clonotype was observed a few times. The chain is built from TRBV20-1 and TRBJ2-5; a weak D match, TRBD1 (6 bases). CDR3 length: 15 amino acids. V was cut by 6 bases and J by 4 bases, with 21 bases left in between. Germline V gene lookup returns CDR1 DFQATT and CDR2 SNEGSKA (reference sequence). The CDR3 coding sequence is TGCAGTGCCCCAACCCGACAGGCGTCGGGAGAGACCCAGTACTTC. Its translation: CSAPTRQASGETQYF.

As to this clonotype: No conserved phenylalanine or tryptophan ends this CDR3, so it is likely a read error. The chain joins TRBV7-2 to TRBJ2-7; 9 bases map to TRBD2. This CDR3 is 15 amino acids long. The germline gives CDR1 SGHTA, CDR2 FQGNSA. V gave up 7 bases and J gave up 2 bases; unmatched junction bases: 9. In DNA, the CDR3 is TGTGCCAGCAACCGCGCGGGGGGGAGCGCCTACGAGCAGTACCTC. It is translated as CASNRAGGSAYEQYL.

Turning to this clonotype: The junction differs from germline at one of its ends, possibly a read error. This chain joins TRBV5-1 and TRBJ2-2, with D possibly being TRBD2 (6 bases). This CDR3 is built from 18 residues. CDR1 SGHRS and CDR2 YFSETQ come from the germline V gene. CDR3 sequence reads: CASSLDVALAANTGGLFF. Written as DNA, the CDR3 is TGCGCCAGCAGCTTGGATGTGGCACTAGCCGCGAACACCGGGGGGCTGTTTTTT. The whole variable domain, filled in from reference TRBV5-1 and TRBJ2-2, reads KAGVTQTPRYLIKTRGQQVTLSCSPISGHRSVSWYQQTPGQGLQFLFEYFSETQRNKGNFPGRFSGRQFSNSRSEMNVSTLELGDSALYLCASSLDVALAANTGGLFFGEGSRLTVL.

This clonotype was seen many times. This chain links TRBV2 with TRBJ2-3; D may correspond to TRBD1 or TRBD2 (6 bases each). V lost 10 bases and J lost 1, with 15 bases in between. The CDR3 covers 14 residues. Germline V gene lookup returns CDR1 SNHLY and CDR2 FYNNEI. The CDR3 bases are TGTGCCACCCAAGGGGGGTCGGGCACAGATACGCAGTATTTT. Translating gives CATQGGSGTDTQYF.

This clonotype was observed a few times. The chain links TRBV7-9 to TRBJ1-4, with unresolved D. The ends were cut back, 6 bases at V and 8 bases at J, with 16 bases in the middle. Per the germline V gene, CDR1 is SEHNR and CDR2 is FQNEAQ (reference sequence). The CDR3 runs 14 residues. Here the CDR3 reads CASSLGAAGEKLFF. CDR3 nucleotides: TGTGCCAGCAGTTTGGGCGCGGCAGGCGAAAAACTGTTTTTT.

For this clonotype: A much larger clone sits a single nucleotide away, making a read error possible. The gene calls are TRBV29-1 and TRBJ2-2; D call uncertain. Per germline, CDR1 SQVTM and CDR2 ANQGSEA. This CDR3 is 11 amino acids long. The CDR3 DNA reads TGCAGCGTTGAACACACCGAGGAGCTGTTTTTT. It yields the protein CSVEHTEELFF.

V gene TRBV11-2 combines with J gene TRBJ2-7, with 8 bases that match TRBD1. Germline values: CDR1 SGHAT, CDR2 FQNNGV. Trimming at V came to 5 bases and at J to 7 bases, leaving 7 bases not matched to a gene. The CDR3 runs to 13 residues. The CDR3 loop reads CASSRGQGAEQYF. In DNA, the CDR3 is TGTGCCAGCAGCAGAGGACAGGGCGCGGAGCAGTACTTC.

The V and J genes are TRBV12-3 or TRBV12-4 and TRBJ2-5; 8 bases map to TRBD2. After removal of 5 bases from V and 7 bases from J, the junction contained 12 bases not matched to a gene. This CDR3 has 15 amino acids. The CDR3 spells CASSTSGNGYGTQYF. Here the CDR3 DNA reads TGTGCCAGCAGTACTAGCGGTAACGGTTACGGGACCCAGTACTTC.

This clonotype was detected a few times. The V call is TRBV4-1, the J call TRBJ1-6; D may be TRBD1 (5 bases). V dropped 2 bases and J dropped 0 bases, with 8 bases sitting between them. This CDR3 spans 16 amino acids. CDR1 MGHRA and CDR2 YSYEKL come from the germline V gene. The CDR3 reads CASSQQGSSYNSPLHF. DNA for the CDR3: TGCGCCAGCAGCCAACAGGGCAGCTCCTATAATTCACCCCTCCACTTT.

The rearrangement joins TRBV29-1 to TRBJ2-7; a possible D gene is TRBD2 (5 bases). CDR1 is SQVTM and CDR2 is ANQGSEA in the germline V gene. V was shortened by 6 bases and J by 6 bases, with 12 bases between the two germline ends. The CDR3 is 11 residues long. CDR3 region: CSVGIGVEQYF. The CDR3 bases are TGCAGCGTAGGAATCGGGGTCGAGCAGTACTTC.

This clonotype showed up many times. This chain joins TRBV19 and TRBJ2-2; D call uncertain. Germline V gene sequence: CDR1 LNHDA, CDR2 SQIVND (reference sequence). Trimming took 4 bases from V and 7 from J, leaving 10 bases between them. The CDR3 spans 13 residues. CDR3 in amino acids: CASSTSSGGELFF. The CDR3 bases are TGTGCCAGTAGTACGAGTTCTGGCGGGGAGCTGTTTTTT. Full variable domain (missing parts from reference TRBV19 and TRBJ2-2): DGGITQSPKYLFRKEGQNVTLSCEQNLNHDAMYWYRQDPGQGLRLIYYSQIVNDFQKGDIAEGYSVSREKKESFPLTVTSAQKNPTAFYLCASSTSSGGELFFGEGSRLTVL.

This clonotype was counted ten times or more. This chain links TRBV12-3 or TRBV12-4 with TRBJ1-5; 8 bases are shared with TRBD1. The CDR3 sequence is 17 residues long. V shed 4 bases and J 7 bases; nucleotides not matched to a gene: 15. CDR3 sequence reads: CASSSGSGQGRGQPQHF. CDR3 DNA: TGTGCCAGCAGTTCCGGGTCAGGACAGGGACGGGGACAGCCCCAGCATTTT.

This clonotype was counted a few times. The chain combines TRBV27 with TRBJ1-5, with 8 bases aligning to TRBD1. The CDR3 spans 15 residues. Germline V CDR1 and CDR2: MNHEY, SMNVEV (reference sequence). V shed 6 bases, J shed 0 bases, and the junction held 4 bases outside the gene matches. The CDR3: CASRGTGSSNQPQHF. CDR3 in DNA: TGTGCCAGCAGGGGGACAGGATCTAGCAATCAGCCCCAGCATTTT.

The chain has TRBV7-6 and TRBJ1-1, with a weak D call TRBD1 (5 bases). The CDR3 extends over 16 amino acids. Trimming pared 1 base from V and 3 bases from J, leaving 15 bases between. The germline V gene has CDR1 SGHVS and CDR2 FNYEAQ. As DNA, the CDR3 is TGTGCCAGCAGCTTAGGAGGGGTGCTAGAAGACACTGAAGCTTTCTTT. Translation: CASSLGGVLEDTEAFF.

The chain combines TRBV20-1 with TRBJ1-3, with no clear D. CDR1 DFQATT and CDR2 SNEGSKA come from the germline V gene (reference sequence). The CDR3 extends over 15 amino acids. Trimming stripped 5 bases from V and 0 bases from J, with 14 bases between. In DNA, the CDR3 is TGCAGTGCTGGCTGTCCGGGGATCTCTGGAAACACCATATATTTT. Translating gives CSAGCPGISGNTIYF.

This clonotype was detected a few times. The chain carries TRBV11-2 and TRBJ2-5; either TRBD1 or TRBD2 may fit D (6 bases each). Deletions cut 5 bases from V and 7 bases from J, with 14 bases between. Germline V lookup: CDR1 SGHAT, CDR2 FQNNGV. This CDR3 contains 13 residues. The CDR3 coding sequence is TGTGCCAGCAGCCCGGGGGCACTGTGGACCCAGTACTTC. Translation: CASSPGALWTQYF.

In this sample, this clonotype turned up many times. V gene TRBV25-1 combines with J gene TRBJ2-1, with TRBD1 identical over 12 bases. This CDR3 is 17 amino acids long. Germline V CDR1 and CDR2: MGHDK, SYGVNS. Unmatched junction bases numbered 13, after V lost 5 bases and J lost 8 bases. Here the CDR3 DNA reads TGTGCCAGCAGTTTATTCTCCGGGACAGGGGGCCGGTATGAGCAGTTCTTC. Translation gives CASSLFSGTGGRYEQFF.

With respect to this clonotype: A much larger clonotype is one base distant, so this may be a read error. The chain employs TRBV29-1 and TRBJ1-4; D call uncertain. The germline V gene encodes CDR1 SQVTM and CDR2 ANQGSEA. The length of the CDR3 is 13 residues. The CDR3 region is CSATGITNEELFF. The CDR3 DNA is TGCAGCGCTACCGGGATTACTAATGAAGAACTGTTTTTT. Complete variable domain (other parts from reference TRBV29-1 and TRBJ1-4): SAVISQKPSRDICQRGTSLTIQCQVDSQVTMMFWYRQQPGQSLTLIATANQGSEATYESGFVIDKFPISRPNLTFSTLTVSNMSPEDSSIYLCSATGITNEELFFGSGTQLSVL.

This clonotype has at least ten counts. This chain links TRBV28 with TRBJ2-7; D could derive from TRBD1 or TRBD2 (5 bases each). Germline V gene lookup returns CDR1 MDHEN and CDR2 SYDVKM. This CDR3 has 15 amino acids. Trimming removed 3 bases at V and 2 bases at J, with 14 bases between. The CDR3 nucleotides read TGTGCCAGCAGTTTCCTACGGGACCTACCCTACGAGCAGTACTTC. Encoded protein: CASSFLRDLPYEQYF.

This clonotype was observed a handful of times. V usage is TRBV12-3 or TRBV12-4 and J usage is TRBJ2-7; 10 nucleotides align to TRBD1. This CDR3 is built from 14 residues. V dropped 5 bases and J dropped 3; count of bases not matched to a gene: 4. In nucleotides, the CDR3 is TGTGCCAGCAGTGTGGGACAGGGGATCTACGAGCAGTACTTC. It translates to CASSVGQGIYEQYF.

This clonotype was observed a few times. The J gene is TRBJ2-3, the V gene TRBV4-3; 7 bases are shared with TRBD1. Trimming at V came to 5 bases and at J to 4 bases, leaving 9 bases not matched to a gene. Germline V gene sequence: CDR1 LGHNA, CDR2 YSLEER. The CDR3 spans 15 residues. The CDR3 nucleotides are TGCGCCAGCAGCAGATGGACAGGAGCCTCAGATACGCAGTATTTT. Encoded protein: CASSRWTGASDTQYF.

This clonotype came up a few times. The chain combines TRBV6-2 or TRBV6-3 with TRBJ2-7; D gene uncertain. V was trimmed by 0 bases and J by 6 bases, leaving 15 bases between them. The CDR3 has 15 residues. The germline gives CDR1 MNHEY, CDR2 SVGEGT. The CDR3 is CASSYSLTMGIEQYF. CDR3 DNA: TGTGCCAGCAGTTACTCGTTAACGATGGGCATCGAGCAGTACTTC.

The sample holds many counts of this clonotype. The chain combines TRBV15 with TRBJ1-1; D possibly corresponds to TRBD1 (6 bases). The germline gives CDR1 LNHNV, CDR2 YYDKDF (reference sequence). The V end lost 3 bases, the J end lost 3 bases, and 11 bases lay between the germline ends. The CDR3 is 14 amino acids. In DNA form, the CDR3 reads TGTGCCACCAGCAGGCAGGGGTATGACACTGAAGCTTTCTTT. Translation gives CATSRQGYDTEAFF.

This clonotype was picked up many times. The chain couples TRBV28 to TRBJ2-7; the D gene is possibly TRBD2 (5 bases). Deletions cut 3 bases from V and 0 bases from J, with 9 bases between. Germline values: CDR1 MDHEN, CDR2 SYDVKM. The CDR3 runs 14 residues. This CDR3 is CASSFGLYSYEQYF. In DNA form, the CDR3 reads TGTGCCAGCAGTTTCGGACTGTACTCCTACGAGCAGTACTTC.

CDR3 nucleotide sequence: TGTGCCAGCAGTCTTCAAGACAGGGCGATCTACAATGAGCAGTTCTTC. Amino acids: CASSLQDRAIYNEQFF. This rearrangement joins TRBV5-4 to TRBJ2-1; TRBD1 matches 7 bases. The junction had 11 bases not matched to a gene; V was cut back by 5 bases and J by 3 bases. Per germline, CDR1 SGHNT and CDR2 YYREEE (reference sequence). The CDR3 has 16 residues.

This clonotype has ten or more counts. The V gene is TRBV27, the J gene TRBJ2-3, with 8 positions matching TRBD1. CDR1 MNHEY and CDR2 SMNVEV come from the germline V gene (reference sequence). The junction had 4 bases not matched to a gene; V was cut back by 5 bases and J by 0 bases. CDR3 size: 15 residues. The CDR3 DNA reads TGTGCCAGCAGTCCGTGGGACAGGAGCACAGATACGCAGTATTTT. Translation: CASSPWDRSTDTQYF.